This entry concerns a single TCR beta chain. The clone's antigen remains unknown. No qualities accompany the bases; no much larger clone lies one base away. The immunoSEQ Assay was used to sequence TCRbeta CDR3 regions. After extraction, genomic DNA underwent amplification by bias-controlled multiplex PCR, followed by high-throughput sequencing. From the authors' description of their analysis: To quantify the absolute abundance of every unique TCRbeta CDR3 region, sequences were collapsed and filtered. T cell fraction was estimated by normalizing TCRbeta template counts to usable DNA, with usable DNA measured through amplification of reference genes found in all nucleated cells. Repertoire TCRs were annotated as SARS-CoV-2-specific when V gene, CDR3 amino acid sequence and J gene were exactly matched to a known reactive TCR set. The reference SARS-CoV-2 TCR set was obtained from MIRA and was filtered for enrichment in COVID-19-positive ImmuneCODE repertoires, whereby public or cross-reactive TCRs were removed. Based on the MIRA antigens, annotated TCRs were further analysed at the level of specific ORF or position within ORF. Depth was the summed frequency of annotated unique rearrangements, while breadth was defined as annotated unique rearrangements over total unique productive rearrangements. Group comparisons of TCR breadth used two-sided Wilcoxon rank-sum tests. Imported from immuneACCESS, the table was reduced by TCRdb to in-frame sequences with V and J called. These copies leave out some clones; in studies compared against another copy, an unresolved V gene accounts for under half, and the cause of the remainder is not known. The V and J calls and clone size are taken from that table; D and trimming were inferred from the DNA. Recorded for this sample are 300,000 to 350,000 clones; around 90% of them occurred a single time. The ten biggest clones cover roughly 6% of the sample.

This sample was included in a study of Ad26.COV2.S vaccination and SARS-CoV-2 variants (dated by TCRdb to the early 2020s). About the study as a whole: Vaccine-arm donors were drawn from COV1001, a multicentre, randomized, double-blind, placebo-controlled phase I-IIa trial of Ad26.COV2.S in healthy adults. The specificity and breadth of SARS-CoV-2-reactive T cell receptors after Ad26.COV2.S vaccination were assessed by TCRbeta repertoire sequencing. Trial participants were randomized into five groups of five: low-dose or high-dose Ad26.COV2.S given once or twice, or placebo on both occasions. Dosing of Ad26.COV2.S was intramuscular, at either 5x10^10 or 1x10^11 viral particles, delivered as one shot or as two shots spaced 56 days apart. Investigators did not know the trial group allocation while performing experiments and assessing outcomes. A total of approximately 32 samples were included in the TCR-sequenced set, comprising approximately 20 Ad26.COV2.S vaccine recipients, 5 placebo recipients and 8 SARS-CoV-2 convalescent individuals. What the work shows at the level of the full study, not this receptor alone: Compared with placebo recipients, Ad26.COV2.S recipients showed higher spike-specific TCR breadth (P = 0.0014). The authors noted that total T cell responses may have been underestimated by the TCR breadth and depth analyses. After vaccination, spike-specific CD8+ and CD4+ T cell responses were reported to show substantial breadth. Vaccine and placebo recipients had comparable non-spike TCR breadth, which fits with the vaccine containing only spike. Comparing responses between vaccine doses or regimens was not something the study was powered to do.

Including the terminal cysteine and phenylalanine, the CDR3 comprises 10 residues. Of the read, only the CDR3 DNA is kept; its 30 bases are in frame from base 1. The germline ends are 11 bases apart after V is trimmed by 7 bases and J by 8 bases. CDR1 and CDR2 are drawn from the germline V gene (reference sequence): GTSNPN, SVGIG. The treatment or condition label, read with the paper, signifies: some 20 received Ad26.COV2.S at low or high dose, single or two shots; about 5 received placebo; per-sample allocation not given. Repertoires of vaccine and placebo recipients were sequenced from samples taken on day 63 after the first injection. In Cohort 1b, roughly 25 adults aged 18-55 years were enrolled at a single site in Boston, USA, between 29 July and 7 August 2020. Ad26.COV2.S consisted of a replication-incompetent adenovirus type 26 vector by which a prefusion-stabilized SARS-CoV-2 spike protein from the original Wuhan strain was expressed.

The TCR comes from a person aged 18-65 years who received the Ad26.COV2.S COVID-19 vaccine or a placebo. The rearranged segments are TRBV30 and TRBJ1-2; no confident D gene assignment can be made. Sequenced here: peripheral blood, sampled in a trial of Ad26.COV2.S vaccine versus placebo. The bases are TGTGCCTTGGAACATCGGGGCTACACCTTC. This sequence encodes CALEHRGYTF.